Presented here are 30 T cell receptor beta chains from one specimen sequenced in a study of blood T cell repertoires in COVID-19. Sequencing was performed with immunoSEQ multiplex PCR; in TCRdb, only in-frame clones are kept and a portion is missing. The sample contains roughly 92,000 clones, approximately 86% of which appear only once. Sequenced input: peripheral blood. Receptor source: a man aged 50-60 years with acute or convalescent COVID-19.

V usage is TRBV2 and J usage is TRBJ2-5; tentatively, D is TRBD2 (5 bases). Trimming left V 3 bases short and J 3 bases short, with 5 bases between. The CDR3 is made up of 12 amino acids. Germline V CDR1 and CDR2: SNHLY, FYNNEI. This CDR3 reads CASSEGEETQYF. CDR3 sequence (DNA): TGTGCCAGCAGTGAGGGAGAAGAGACCCAGTACTTC.

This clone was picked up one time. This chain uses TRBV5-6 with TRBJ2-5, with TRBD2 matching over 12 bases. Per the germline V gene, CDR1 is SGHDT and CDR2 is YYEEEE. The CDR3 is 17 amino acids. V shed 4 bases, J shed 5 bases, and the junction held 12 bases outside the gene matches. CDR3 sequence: CASSAYLAGGEFETQYF. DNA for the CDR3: TGTGCCAGCAGCGCCTACCTAGCGGGAGGGGAGTTCGAGACCCAGTACTTC.

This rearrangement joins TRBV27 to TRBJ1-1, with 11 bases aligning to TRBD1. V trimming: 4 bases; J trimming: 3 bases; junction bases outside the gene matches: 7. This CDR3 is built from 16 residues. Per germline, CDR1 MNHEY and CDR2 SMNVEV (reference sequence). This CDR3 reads CASSSAPGQGDTEAFF. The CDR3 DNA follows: TGTGCCAGCAGTTCAGCCCCGGGACAGGGGGACACTGAAGCTTTCTTT.

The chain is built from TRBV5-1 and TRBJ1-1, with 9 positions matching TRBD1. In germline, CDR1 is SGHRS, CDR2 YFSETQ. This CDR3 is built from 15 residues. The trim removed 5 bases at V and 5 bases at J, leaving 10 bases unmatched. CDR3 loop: CASSSTGGVETEAFF. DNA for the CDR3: TGCGCCAGCAGTTCGACAGGGGGAGTGGAGACTGAAGCTTTCTTT.

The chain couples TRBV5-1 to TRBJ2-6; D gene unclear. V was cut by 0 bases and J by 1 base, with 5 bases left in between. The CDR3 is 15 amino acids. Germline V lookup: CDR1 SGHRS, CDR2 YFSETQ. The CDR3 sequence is CASSLVPSGANVLTF. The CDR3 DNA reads TGCGCCAGCAGCTTGGTTCCGTCTGGGGCCAACGTCCTGACTTTC. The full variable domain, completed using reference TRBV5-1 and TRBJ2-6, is KAGVTQTPRYLIKTRGQQVTLSCSPISGHRSVSWYQQTPGQGLQFLFEYFSETQRNKGNFPGRFSGRQFSNSRSEMNVSTLELGDSALYLCASSLVPSGANVLTFGAGSRLTVL.

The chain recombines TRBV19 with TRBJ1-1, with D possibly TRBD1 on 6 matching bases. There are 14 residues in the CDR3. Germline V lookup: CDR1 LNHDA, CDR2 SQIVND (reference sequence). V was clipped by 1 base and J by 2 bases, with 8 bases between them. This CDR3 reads CASSIGTANTEAFF. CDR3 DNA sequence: TGTGCCAGTAGTATAGGGACAGCTAACACTGAAGCTTTCTTT.

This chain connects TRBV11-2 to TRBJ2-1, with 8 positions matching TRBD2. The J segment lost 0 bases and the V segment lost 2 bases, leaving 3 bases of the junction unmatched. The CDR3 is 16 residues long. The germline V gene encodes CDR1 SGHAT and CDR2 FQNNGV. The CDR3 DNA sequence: TGTGCCAGCAGCTTATTGAGCGGGAGCTCCTACAATGAGCAGTTCTTC. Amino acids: CASSLLSGSSYNEQFF.

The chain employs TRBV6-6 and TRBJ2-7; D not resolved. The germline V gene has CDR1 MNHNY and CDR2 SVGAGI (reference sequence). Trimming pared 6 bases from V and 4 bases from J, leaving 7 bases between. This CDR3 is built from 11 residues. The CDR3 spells CASRVQYEQYF. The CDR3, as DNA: TGTGCCAGCAGGGTACAGTACGAGCAGTACTTC.

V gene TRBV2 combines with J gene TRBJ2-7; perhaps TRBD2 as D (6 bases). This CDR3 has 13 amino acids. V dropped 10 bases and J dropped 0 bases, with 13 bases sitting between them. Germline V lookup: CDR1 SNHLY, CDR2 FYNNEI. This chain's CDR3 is CAIRGESSYEQYF. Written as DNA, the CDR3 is TGTGCCATCCGCGGGGAAAGCTCCTACGAGCAGTACTTC.

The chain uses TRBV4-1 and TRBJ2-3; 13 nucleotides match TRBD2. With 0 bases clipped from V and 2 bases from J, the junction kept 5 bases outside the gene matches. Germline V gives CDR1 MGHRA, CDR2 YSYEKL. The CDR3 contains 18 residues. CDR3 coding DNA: TGCGCCAGCAGCCAAGACCCGGGGACTAGCGGGATCACAGATACGCAGTATTTT. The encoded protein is CASSQDPGTSGITDTQYF.

The CDR3 region has the DNA TGTGCCAGCACCCAGGCCCGGGACTCCTACAATGAGCAGTTCTTC. This codes for CASTQARDSYNEQFF. The rearrangement joins TRBV18 to TRBJ2-1; TRBD2 might be the D (5 bases). The CDR3 covers 15 residues. Trimming shortened V by 8 bases and J by 0 bases, and 14 bases separated the two germline ends. Germline CDR1 KGHSH, CDR2 LQKENI.

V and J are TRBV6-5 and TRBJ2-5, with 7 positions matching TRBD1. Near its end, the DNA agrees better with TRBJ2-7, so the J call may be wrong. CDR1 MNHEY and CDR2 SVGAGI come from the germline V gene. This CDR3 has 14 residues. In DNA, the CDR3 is TGTGCCAGCAGGATATCGGGACAGACCTACGAGCAGTACTTC. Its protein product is CASRISGQTYEQYF.

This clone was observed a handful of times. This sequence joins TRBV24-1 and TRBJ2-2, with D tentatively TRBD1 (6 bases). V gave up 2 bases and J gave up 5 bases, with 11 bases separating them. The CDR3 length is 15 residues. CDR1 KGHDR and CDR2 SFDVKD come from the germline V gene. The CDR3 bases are TGTGCCACCAGTGATTCGGGACAAATTACCGGGGAGCTGTTTTTT. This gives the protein CATSDSGQITGELFF.

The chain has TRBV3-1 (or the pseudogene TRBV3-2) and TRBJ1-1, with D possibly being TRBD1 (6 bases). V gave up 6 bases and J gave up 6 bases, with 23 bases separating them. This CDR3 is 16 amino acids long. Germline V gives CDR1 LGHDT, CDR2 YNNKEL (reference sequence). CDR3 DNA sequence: TGTGCCAGCAGACGAAGGGGGGGGGCCCCAGGAGCTGAAGCTTTCTTT. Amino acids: CASRRRGGAPGAEAFF.

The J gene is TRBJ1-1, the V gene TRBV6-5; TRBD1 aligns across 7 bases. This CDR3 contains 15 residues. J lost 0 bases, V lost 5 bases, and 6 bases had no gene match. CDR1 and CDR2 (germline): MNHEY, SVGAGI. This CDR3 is CASSTPTGMNTEAFF. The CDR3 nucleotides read TGTGCCAGCAGTACCCCGACAGGGATGAACACTGAAGCTTTCTTT.

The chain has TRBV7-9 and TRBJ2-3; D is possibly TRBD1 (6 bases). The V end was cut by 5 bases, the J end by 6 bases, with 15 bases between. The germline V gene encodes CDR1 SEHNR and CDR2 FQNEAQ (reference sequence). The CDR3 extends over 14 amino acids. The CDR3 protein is CASSKQGSRDTQYF. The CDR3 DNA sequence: TGTGCCAGCAGCAAACAGGGCAGCCGTGATACGCAGTATTTT.

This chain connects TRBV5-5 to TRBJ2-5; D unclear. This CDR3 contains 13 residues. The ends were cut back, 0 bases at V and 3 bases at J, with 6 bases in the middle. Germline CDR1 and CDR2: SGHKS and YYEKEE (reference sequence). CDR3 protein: CASSLGRKETQYF. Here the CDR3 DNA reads TGTGCCAGCAGCTTGGGTAGAAAAGAGACCCAGTACTTC. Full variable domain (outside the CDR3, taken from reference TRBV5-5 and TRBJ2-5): DAGVTQSPTHLIKTRGQQVTLRCSPISGHKSVSWYQQVLGQGPQFIFQYYEKEERGRGNFPDRFSARQFPNYSSELNVNALLLGDSALYLCASSLGRKETQYFGPGTRLLVL.

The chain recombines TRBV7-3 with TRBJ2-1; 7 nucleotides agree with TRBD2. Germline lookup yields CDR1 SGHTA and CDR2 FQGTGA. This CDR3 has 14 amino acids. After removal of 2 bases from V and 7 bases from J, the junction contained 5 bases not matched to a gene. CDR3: CASSLAGVWNEQFF. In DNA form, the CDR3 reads TGTGCCAGCAGCTTAGCGGGAGTATGGAATGAGCAGTTCTTC.

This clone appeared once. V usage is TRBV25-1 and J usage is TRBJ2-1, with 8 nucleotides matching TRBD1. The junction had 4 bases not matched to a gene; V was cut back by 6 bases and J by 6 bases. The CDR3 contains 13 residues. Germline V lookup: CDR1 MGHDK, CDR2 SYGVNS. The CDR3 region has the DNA TGTGCCAGCAGGGACAGGGAGATCAATGAGCAGTTCTTC. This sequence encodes CASRDREINEQFF.

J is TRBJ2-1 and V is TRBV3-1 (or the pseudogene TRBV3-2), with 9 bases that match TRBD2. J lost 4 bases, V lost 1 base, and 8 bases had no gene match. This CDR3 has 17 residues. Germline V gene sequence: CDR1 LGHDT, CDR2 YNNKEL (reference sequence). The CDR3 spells CASSQATLSGRYNEQFF. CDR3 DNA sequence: TGTGCCAGCAGCCAAGCCACCCTTAGCGGGAGATACAATGAGCAGTTCTTC.

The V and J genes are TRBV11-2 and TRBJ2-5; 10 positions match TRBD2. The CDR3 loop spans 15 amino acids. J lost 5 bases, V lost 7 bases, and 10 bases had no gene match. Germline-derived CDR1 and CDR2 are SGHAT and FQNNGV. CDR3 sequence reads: CASTILAGEGETQYF. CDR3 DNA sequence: TGTGCCAGCACCATCCTAGCGGGAGAGGGGGAGACCCAGTACTTC.

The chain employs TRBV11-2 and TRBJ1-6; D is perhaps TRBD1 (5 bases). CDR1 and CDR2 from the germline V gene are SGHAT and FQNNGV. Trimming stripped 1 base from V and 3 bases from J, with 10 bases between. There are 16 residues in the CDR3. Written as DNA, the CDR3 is TGTGCCAGCAGCTTAGGGGCAGGGCGCTATAATTCACCCCTCCACTTT. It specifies CASSLGAGRYNSPLHF. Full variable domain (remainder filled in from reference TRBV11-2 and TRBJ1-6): EAGVAQSPRYKIIEKRQSVAFWCNPISGHATLYWYQQILGQGPKLLIQFQNNGVVDDSQLPKDRFSAERLKGVDSTLKIQPAKLEDSAVYLCASSLGAGRYNSPLHFGNGTRLTVT.

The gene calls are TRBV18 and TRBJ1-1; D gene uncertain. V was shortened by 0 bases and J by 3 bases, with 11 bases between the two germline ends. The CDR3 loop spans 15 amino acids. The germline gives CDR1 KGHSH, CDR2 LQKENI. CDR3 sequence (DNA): TGTGCCAGCTCACCACCGGCGAACCGGGACACTGAAGCTTTCTTT. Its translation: CASSPPANRDTEAFF.

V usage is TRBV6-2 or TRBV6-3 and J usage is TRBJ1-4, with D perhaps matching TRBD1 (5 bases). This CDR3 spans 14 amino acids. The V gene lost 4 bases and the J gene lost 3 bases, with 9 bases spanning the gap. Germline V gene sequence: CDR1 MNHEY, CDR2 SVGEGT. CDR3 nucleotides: TGTGCCAGCAGTTCAGCGGGGGCTAATGAAAAACTGTTTTTT. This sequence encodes CASSSAGANEKLFF.

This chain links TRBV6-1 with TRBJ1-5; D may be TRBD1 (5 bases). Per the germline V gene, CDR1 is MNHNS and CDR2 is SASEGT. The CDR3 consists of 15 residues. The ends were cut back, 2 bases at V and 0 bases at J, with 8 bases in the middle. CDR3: CASSEYGHSNQPQHF. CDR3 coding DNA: TGTGCCAGCAGTGAATATGGACATAGCAATCAGCCCCAGCATTTT.

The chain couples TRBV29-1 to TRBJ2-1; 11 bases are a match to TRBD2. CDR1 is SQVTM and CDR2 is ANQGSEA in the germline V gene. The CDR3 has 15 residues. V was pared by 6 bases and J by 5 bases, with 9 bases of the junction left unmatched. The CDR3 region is CSVPRLAGLDNEQFF. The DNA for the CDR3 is TGCAGCGTCCCTCGACTAGCGGGGCTCGACAATGAGCAGTTCTTC.

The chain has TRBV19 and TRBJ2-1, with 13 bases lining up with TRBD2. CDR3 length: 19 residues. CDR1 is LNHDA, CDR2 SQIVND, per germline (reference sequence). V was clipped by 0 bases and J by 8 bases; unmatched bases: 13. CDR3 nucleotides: TGTGCCAGTAGTATAGACTGGACTAGCGGGAGTTTCGGGTCCTATGAGCAGTTCTTC. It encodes CASSIDWTSGSFGSYEQFF.

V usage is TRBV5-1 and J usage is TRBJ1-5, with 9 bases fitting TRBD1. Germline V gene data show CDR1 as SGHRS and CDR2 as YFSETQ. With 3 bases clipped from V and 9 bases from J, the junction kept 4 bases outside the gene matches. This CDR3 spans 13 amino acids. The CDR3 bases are TGCGCCAGCAGCTCTGTGGGACAGGGGCCCCAGCATTTT. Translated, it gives CASSSVGQGPQHF.

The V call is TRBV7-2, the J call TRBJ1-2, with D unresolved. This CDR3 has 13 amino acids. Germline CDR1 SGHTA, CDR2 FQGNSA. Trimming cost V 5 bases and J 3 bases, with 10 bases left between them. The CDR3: CASSPGQDYGYTF. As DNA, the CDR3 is TGTGCCAGCAGCCCTGGGCAGGACTATGGCTACACCTTC.

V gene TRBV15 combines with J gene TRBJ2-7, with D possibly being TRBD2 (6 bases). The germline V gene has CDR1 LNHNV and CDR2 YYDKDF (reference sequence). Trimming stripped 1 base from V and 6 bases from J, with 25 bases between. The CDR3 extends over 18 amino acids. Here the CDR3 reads CATSRGPGTRGFGVEQYF. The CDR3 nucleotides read TGTGCCACCAGCAGAGGTCCAGGGACTCGGGGTTTCGGCGTCGAGCAGTACTTC.